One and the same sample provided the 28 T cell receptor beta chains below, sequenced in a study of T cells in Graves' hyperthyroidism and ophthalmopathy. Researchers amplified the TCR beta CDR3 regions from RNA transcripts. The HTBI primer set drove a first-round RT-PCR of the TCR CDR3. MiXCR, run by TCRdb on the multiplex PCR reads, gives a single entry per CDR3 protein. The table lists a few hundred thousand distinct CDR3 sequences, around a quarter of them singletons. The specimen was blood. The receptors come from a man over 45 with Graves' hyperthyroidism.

CDR3 bases: TGTGCCAGTAGTATAGGACAAATACTCAATCAGCCCCAGCATTTT. Translation: CASSIGQILNQPQHF. V and J are TRBV19 and TRBJ1-5; no clear D gene. The V and J ends lost 1 base and 3 bases respectively, with 10 bases between them. Germline V gives CDR1 LNHDA, CDR2 SQIVND (reference sequence). This CDR3 comprises 15 residues.

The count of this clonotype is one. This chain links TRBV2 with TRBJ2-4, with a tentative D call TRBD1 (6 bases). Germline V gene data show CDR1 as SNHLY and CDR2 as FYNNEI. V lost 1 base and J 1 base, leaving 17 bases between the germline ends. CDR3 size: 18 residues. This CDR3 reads CASSEVETGSLAKNIQYF. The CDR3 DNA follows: TGTGCCAGCAGTGAAGTTGAAACAGGGAGCTTGGCCAAAAACATTCAGTACTTC.

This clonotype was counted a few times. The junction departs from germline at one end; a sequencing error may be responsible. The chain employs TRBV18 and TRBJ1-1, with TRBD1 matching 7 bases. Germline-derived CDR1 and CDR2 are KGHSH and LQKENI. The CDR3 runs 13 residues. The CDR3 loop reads CTSSQGPGTEAFF. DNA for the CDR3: TGTACCAGCTCACAGGGGCCAGGCACTGAAGCTTTCTTT.

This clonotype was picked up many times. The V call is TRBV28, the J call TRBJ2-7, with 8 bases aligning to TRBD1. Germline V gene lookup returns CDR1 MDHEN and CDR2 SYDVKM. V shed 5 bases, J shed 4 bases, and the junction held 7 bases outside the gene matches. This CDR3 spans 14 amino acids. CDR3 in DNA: TGTGCCAGCAGTCCCGGGACAGGTCCTTACGAGCAGTACTTC. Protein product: CASSPGTGPYEQYF. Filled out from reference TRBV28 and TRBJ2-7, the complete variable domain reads DVKVTQSSRYLVKRTGEKVFLECVQDMDHENMFWYRQDPGLGLRLIYFSYDVKMKEKGDIPEGYSVSREKKERFSLILESASTNQTSMYLCASSPGTGPYEQYFGPGTRLTVT.

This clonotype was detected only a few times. The CDR3 DNA is TGTGCCAGCAGCCTTCGGGACCACAGGGAGACCCAGTACTTC. Encoded protein: CASSLRDHRETQYF. The chain couples TRBV12-3 or TRBV12-4 to TRBJ2-5, with D perhaps TRBD1 or TRBD2 (5 bases each). The length of the CDR3 is 14 residues. Trimming took off 6 bases at V and 5 bases at J, with 16 bases between the two ends.

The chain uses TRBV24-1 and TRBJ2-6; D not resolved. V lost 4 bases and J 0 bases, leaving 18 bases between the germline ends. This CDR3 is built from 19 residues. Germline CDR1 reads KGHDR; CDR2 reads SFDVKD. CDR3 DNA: TGTGCCACCAGTGAGAATAGACGGACCCCGAGCTCTGGGGCCAACGTCCTGACTTTC. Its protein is CATSENRRTPSSGANVLTF.

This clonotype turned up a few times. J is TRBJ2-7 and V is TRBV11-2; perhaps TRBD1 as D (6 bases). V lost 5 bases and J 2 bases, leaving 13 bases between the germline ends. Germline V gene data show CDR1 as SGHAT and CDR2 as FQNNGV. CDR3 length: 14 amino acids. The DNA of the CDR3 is TGTGCCAGCAGCAACCGGGACATTACCTACGAGCAGTACTTC. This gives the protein CASSNRDITYEQYF. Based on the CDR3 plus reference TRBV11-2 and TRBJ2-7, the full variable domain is EAGVAQSPRYKIIEKRQSVAFWCNPISGHATLYWYQQILGQGPKLLIQFQNNGVVDDSQLPKDRFSAERLKGVDSTLKIQPAKLEDSAVYLCASSNRDITYEQYFGPGTRLTVT.

The CDR3, as DNA: TGTGCCAGCAGCGCAGAGGGAACTGGGGCCAACGTCCTGACTTTC. Protein: CASSAEGTGANVLTF. The V call is TRBV9, the J call TRBJ2-6, with a possible D match to TRBD2 (5 bases). The CDR3 sequence is 15 residues long. Trimming stripped 3 bases from V and 2 bases from J, with 9 bases between. Germline values: CDR1 SGDLS, CDR2 YYNGEE.

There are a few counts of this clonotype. This CDR3 reads CSVRDRVGNQPQHF. CDR3 sequence (DNA): TGCAGCGTCCGGGACAGGGTAGGCAATCAGCCCCAGCATTTT. This sequence joins TRBV29-1 and TRBJ1-5, with 9 bases lining up with TRBD1. Germline loops: CDR1 SQVTM, CDR2 ANQGSEA. After removal of 6 bases from V and 2 bases from J, the junction contained 5 bases not matched to a gene. This CDR3 comprises 14 residues.

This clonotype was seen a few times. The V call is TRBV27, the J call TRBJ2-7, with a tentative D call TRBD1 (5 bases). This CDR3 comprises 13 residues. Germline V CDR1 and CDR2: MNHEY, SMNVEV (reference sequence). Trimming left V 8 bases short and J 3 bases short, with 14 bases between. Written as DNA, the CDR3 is TGTGCCAGCGTCAGGGCAGGCGGCTACGAGCAGTACTTC. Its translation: CASVRAGGYEQYF.

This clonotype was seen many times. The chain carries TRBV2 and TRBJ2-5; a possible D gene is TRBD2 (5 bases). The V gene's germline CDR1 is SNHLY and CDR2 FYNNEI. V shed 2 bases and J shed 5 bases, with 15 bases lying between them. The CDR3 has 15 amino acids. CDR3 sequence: CASSETGGSVETQYF. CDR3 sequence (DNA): TGTGCCAGCAGTGAAACCGGCGGTAGCGTTGAGACCCAGTACTTC.

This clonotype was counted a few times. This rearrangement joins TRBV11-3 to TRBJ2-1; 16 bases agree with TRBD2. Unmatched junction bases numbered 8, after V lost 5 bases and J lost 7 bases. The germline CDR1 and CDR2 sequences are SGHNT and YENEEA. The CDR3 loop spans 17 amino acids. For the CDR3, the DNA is TGTGCCAGCAGCCCGTCGGGACTAGCGGGAGGGGGGAATGAGCAGTTCTTC. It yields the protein CASSPSGLAGGGNEQFF.

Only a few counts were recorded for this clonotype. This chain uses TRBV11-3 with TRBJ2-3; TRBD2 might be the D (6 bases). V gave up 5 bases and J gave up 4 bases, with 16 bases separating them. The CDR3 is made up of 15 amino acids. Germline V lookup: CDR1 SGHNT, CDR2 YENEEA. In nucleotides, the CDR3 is TGTGCCAGCAGCACTCCGGCGGGGTTGTCAGATACGCAGTATTTT. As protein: CASSTPAGLSDTQYF.

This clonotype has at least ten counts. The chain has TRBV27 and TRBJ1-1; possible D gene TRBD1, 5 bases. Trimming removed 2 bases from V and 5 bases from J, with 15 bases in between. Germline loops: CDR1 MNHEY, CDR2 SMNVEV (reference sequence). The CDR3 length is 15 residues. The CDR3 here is CASSLEGSSGTEAFF. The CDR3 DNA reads TGTGCCAGCAGTTTAGAGGGGTCGTCCGGGACTGAAGCTTTCTTT.

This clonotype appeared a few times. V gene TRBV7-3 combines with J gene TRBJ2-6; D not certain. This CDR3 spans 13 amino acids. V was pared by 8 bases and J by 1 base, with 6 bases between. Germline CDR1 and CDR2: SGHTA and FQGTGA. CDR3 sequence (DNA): TGTGCCAGCGCACGGTCTGGGGCCAACGTCCTGACTTTC. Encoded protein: CASARSGANVLTF.

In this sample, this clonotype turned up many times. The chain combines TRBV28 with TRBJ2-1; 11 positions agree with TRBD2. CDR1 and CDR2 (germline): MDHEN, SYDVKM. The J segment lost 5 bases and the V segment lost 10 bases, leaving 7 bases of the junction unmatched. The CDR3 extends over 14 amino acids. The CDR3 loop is CAKAGTSGNNEQFF. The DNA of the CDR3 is TGTGCCAAGGCCGGGACTAGCGGTAACAATGAGCAGTTCTTC.

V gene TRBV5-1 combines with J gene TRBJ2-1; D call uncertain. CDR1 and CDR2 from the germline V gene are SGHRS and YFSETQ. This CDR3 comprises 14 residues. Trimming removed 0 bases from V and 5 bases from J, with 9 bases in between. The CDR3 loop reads CASSLGTNNNEQFF. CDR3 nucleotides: TGCGCCAGCAGCTTGGGGACCAATAACAATGAGCAGTTCTTC. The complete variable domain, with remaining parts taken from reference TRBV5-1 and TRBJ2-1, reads KAGVTQTPRYLIKTRGQQVTLSCSPISGHRSVSWYQQTPGQGLQFLFEYFSETQRNKGNFPGRFSGRQFSNSRSEMNVSTLELGDSALYLCASSLGTNNNEQFFGPGTRLTVL.

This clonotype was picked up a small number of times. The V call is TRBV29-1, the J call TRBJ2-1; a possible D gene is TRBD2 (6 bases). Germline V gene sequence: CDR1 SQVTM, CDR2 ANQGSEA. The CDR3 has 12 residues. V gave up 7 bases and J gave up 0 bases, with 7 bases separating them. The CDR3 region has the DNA TGCAGCGGCGGGAACTCCTACAATGAGCAGTTCTTC. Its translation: CSGGNSYNEQFF.

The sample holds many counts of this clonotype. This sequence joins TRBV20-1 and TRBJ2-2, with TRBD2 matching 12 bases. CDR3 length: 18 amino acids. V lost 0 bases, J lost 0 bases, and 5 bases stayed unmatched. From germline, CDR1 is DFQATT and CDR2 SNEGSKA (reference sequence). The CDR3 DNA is TGCAGTGCTAGAGATCCCCGGACTAGCGGGACGAACACCGGGGAGCTGTTTTTT. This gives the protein CSARDPRTSGTNTGELFF.

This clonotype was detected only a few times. CDR3 region: CASSEGMGDEQYF. CDR3 coding DNA: TGTGCCAGCAGTGAAGGAATGGGGGACGAGCAGTACTTC. The chain has TRBV2 and TRBJ2-7; D may match TRBD1 or TRBD2 (5 bases each). V lost 1 base and J lost 5, with 9 bases in between. Germline assignment: CDR1 SNHLY and CDR2 FYNNEI. The CDR3 has 13 residues.

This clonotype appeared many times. In DNA form, the CDR3 reads TGCAGTGCCAGATTAGCGGGGAACACCGGGGAGCTGTTTTTT. It is translated as CSARLAGNTGELFF. The chain joins TRBV20-1 to TRBJ2-2; 7 nucleotides align to TRBD2. Germline V gene lookup returns CDR1 DFQATT and CDR2 SNEGSKA (reference sequence). Unmatched junction bases numbered 5, after V lost 6 bases and J lost 1 base. The CDR3 is 14 amino acids.

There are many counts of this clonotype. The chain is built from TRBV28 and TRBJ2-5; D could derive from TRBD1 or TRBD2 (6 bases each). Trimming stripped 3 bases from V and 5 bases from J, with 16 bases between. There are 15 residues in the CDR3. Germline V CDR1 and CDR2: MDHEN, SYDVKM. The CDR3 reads CASSFDRPSGETQYF. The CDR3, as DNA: TGTGCCAGCAGTTTTGACAGGCCCAGCGGGGAGACCCAGTACTTC.

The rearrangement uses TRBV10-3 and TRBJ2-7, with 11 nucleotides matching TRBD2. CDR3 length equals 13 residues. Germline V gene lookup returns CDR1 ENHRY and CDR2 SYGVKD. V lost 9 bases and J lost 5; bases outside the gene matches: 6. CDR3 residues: CAIQGTSGDEQYF. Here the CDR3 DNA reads TGTGCCATTCAAGGGACTAGCGGCGACGAGCAGTACTTC.

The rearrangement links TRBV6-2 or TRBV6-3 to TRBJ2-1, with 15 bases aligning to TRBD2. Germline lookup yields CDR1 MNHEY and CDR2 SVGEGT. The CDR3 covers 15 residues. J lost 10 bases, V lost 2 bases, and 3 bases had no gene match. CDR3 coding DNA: TGTGCCAGCAGTTACGGGGGACTAGCGGGAGGCGAGCAGTTCTTC. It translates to CASSYGGLAGGEQFF.

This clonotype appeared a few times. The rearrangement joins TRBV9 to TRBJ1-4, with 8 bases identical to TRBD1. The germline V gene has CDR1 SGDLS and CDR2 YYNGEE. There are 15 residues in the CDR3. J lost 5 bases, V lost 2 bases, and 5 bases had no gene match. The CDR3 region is CASSVSGGRNEKLFF. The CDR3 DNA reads TGTGCCAGCAGCGTTTCAGGGGGCCGGAATGAAAAACTGTTTTTT.

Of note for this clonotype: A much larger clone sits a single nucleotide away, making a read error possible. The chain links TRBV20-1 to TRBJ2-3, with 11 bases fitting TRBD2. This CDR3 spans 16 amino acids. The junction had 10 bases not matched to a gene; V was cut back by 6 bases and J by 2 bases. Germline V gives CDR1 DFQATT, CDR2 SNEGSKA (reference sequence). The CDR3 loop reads CSAEFSGGADTDTQYF. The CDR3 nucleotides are TGCAGTGCCGAATTTAGCGGGGGGGCCGACACAGATACGCAGTATTTT.

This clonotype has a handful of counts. CDR3 residues: CASSPRPGRLTPYGYTF. CDR3 sequence (DNA): TGTGCCAGCAGCCCCCGCCCGGGCAGGCTCACCCCCTATGGCTACACCTTC. The chain is built from TRBV12-3 or TRBV12-4 and TRBJ1-2; D is ambiguous. This CDR3 comprises 17 residues. The V gene lost 6 bases and the J gene lost 4 bases, with 24 bases spanning the gap.

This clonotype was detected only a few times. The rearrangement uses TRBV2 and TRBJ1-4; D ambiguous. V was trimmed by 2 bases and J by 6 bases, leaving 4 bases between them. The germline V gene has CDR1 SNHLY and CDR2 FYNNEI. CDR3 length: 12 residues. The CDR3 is CASSESDEKLFF. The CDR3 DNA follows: TGTGCCAGCAGTGAATCGGATGAAAAACTGTTTTTT.